These 32 T cell receptor beta chains share one sample of origin, sequenced in a study of cytomegalovirus exposure and HLA in healthy donors. PCR was performed using 60 Vbeta and 13 Jbeta primers. Libraries were prepared by immunoSEQ multiplex PCR; TCRdb keeps only in-frame clonotypes and omits some of them. The data show over 150,000 clones, roughly three quarters seen once. Sequenced sample: PBMCs. The receptors stem from a man aged 25-45 years in good health and CMV-seropositive.

The chain uses TRBV25-1 and TRBJ1-6, with D uncertain. Germline lookup yields CDR1 MGHDK and CDR2 SYGVNS. The CDR3 is 13 amino acids. V shed 8 bases and J shed 6 bases, with 11 bases lying between them. CDR3 sequence (DNA): TGTGCCAGCCGGACTGCTGCTAATTCACCCCTCCACTTT. Translating gives CASRTAANSPLHF.

As regards this clone: The same CDR3 also results from other DNA sequences found in this sample. V is TRBV28 and J is TRBJ2-5; 9 bases align to TRBD1. The CDR3 covers 14 residues. Germline V gene data show CDR1 as MDHEN and CDR2 as SYDVKM. With 6 bases clipped from V and 5 bases from J, the junction kept 7 bases outside the gene matches. CDR3 protein: CASRKTGGRETQYF. In DNA, the CDR3 is TGTGCCAGCAGAAAGACAGGGGGTCGGGAGACCCAGTACTTC.

The genes are TRBV30 and TRBJ2-7; perhaps TRBD1 as D (6 bases). The CDR3 has 14 amino acids. V was trimmed by 2 bases and J by 3 bases, leaving 14 bases between them. Per the germline V gene, CDR1 is GTSNPN and CDR2 is SVGIG (reference sequence). The CDR3 bases are TGTGCCTGGAGTCCAGACAGGTTCTACTACGAGCAGTACTTC. Translating gives CAWSPDRFYYEQYF.

The V and J genes are TRBV28 and TRBJ1-2; perhaps TRBD1 as D (5 bases). The V gene's germline CDR1 is MDHEN and CDR2 SYDVKM. Trimming took 4 bases from V and 8 from J, leaving 14 bases between them. CDR3 length equals 13 residues. CDR3 sequence: CASSSQGREGYTF. The CDR3 DNA is TGTGCCAGCAGTTCCCAGGGAAGGGAAGGCTACACCTTC.

This clone was recorded only once. V usage is TRBV5-1 and J usage is TRBJ1-2; 7 bases match TRBD1. The CDR3 is 15 amino acids. Germline V gene data show CDR1 as SGHRS and CDR2 as YFSETQ. The trim removed 4 bases at V and 5 bases at J, leaving 11 bases unmatched. The CDR3 loop is CASSPRTGALYGYTF. Here the CDR3 DNA reads TGCGCCAGCAGCCCCAGGACAGGAGCTCTTTATGGCTACACCTTC.

CDR3 protein: CAYDRTGDTEAFF. CDR3 nucleotides: TGTGCCTACGATCGGACAGGGGACACTGAAGCTTTCTTT. The J gene is TRBJ1-1, the V gene TRBV30; 9 bases align to TRBD1. This CDR3 is 13 amino acids long. The V and J ends lost 7 bases and 3 bases, in that order; junction bases with no gene match: 6. Germline V gene sequence: CDR1 GTSNPN, CDR2 SVGIG (reference sequence).

The V gene is TRBV18, the J gene TRBJ1-5; 7 nucleotides agree with TRBD1. The CDR3 sequence is 19 residues long. J was trimmed by 0 bases and V by 5 bases; bases with no gene match: 16. Germline values: CDR1 KGHSH, CDR2 LQKENI. This chain's CDR3 is CASSADDRVRHYSNQPQHF. Written as DNA, the CDR3 is TGTGCCAGCTCAGCAGATGACAGGGTTAGGCACTATAGCAATCAGCCCCAGCATTTT.

The chain is built from TRBV10-3 and TRBJ2-5; 7 bases align to TRBD1. Germline lookup yields CDR1 ENHRY and CDR2 SYGVKD. V was pared by 5 bases and J by 2 bases, with 2 bases of the junction left unmatched. The CDR3 covers 13 residues. CDR3 protein: CAISNRGQETQYF. In nucleotides, the CDR3 is TGTGCCATCAGTAACAGGGGTCAAGAGACCCAGTACTTC.

V usage is TRBV6-1 and J usage is TRBJ2-7, with D possibly matching TRBD2 (7 bases). Germline CDR1 MNHNS, CDR2 SASEGT. The CDR3 has 15 amino acids. V was clipped by 11 bases and J by 4 bases, with 24 bases between them. The CDR3 spells CAPSWEGTSPYEQYF. CDR3 in DNA: TGTGCCCCCTCTTGGGAGGGGACATCCCCTTACGAGCAGTACTTC.

The rearrangement joins TRBV5-1 to TRBJ2-1; D is undetermined. V was pared by 0 bases and J by 3 bases, with 7 bases between. The CDR3 contains 14 residues. The V gene's germline CDR1 is SGHRS and CDR2 YFSETQ. The CDR3 coding sequence is TGCGCCAGCAGCTTGGTGCCAGGCTACAATGAGCAGTTCTTC. As protein: CASSLVPGYNEQFF.

The chain recombines TRBV19 with TRBJ2-7; TRBD2 matches 7 bases. The CDR3 has 13 residues. The ends lost 5 bases at V and 2 bases at J; junction bases unmatched: 3. In germline, CDR1 is LNHDA, CDR2 SQIVND (reference sequence). CDR3 residues: CASSGGSTYEQYF. The CDR3 nucleotides are TGTGCCAGTAGTGGCGGGAGCACCTACGAGCAGTACTTC.

This clone has only one observation. The J gene is TRBJ2-5, the V gene TRBV27; 10 nucleotides line up with TRBD2. CDR3 length equals 17 residues. The germline V gene encodes CDR1 MNHEY and CDR2 SMNVEV (reference sequence). With V trimmed by 0 bases and J by 5 bases, 9 bases remained unmatched. CDR3 sequence (DNA): TGTGCCAGCAGTTTATCACCGCTAGCGGGAGATTTGGAGACCCAGTACTTC. Encoded protein: CASSLSPLAGDLETQYF.

This clone was counted once. The V call is TRBV11-2, the J call TRBJ1-2, with TRBD1 matching over 7 bases. CDR1 and CDR2 (germline): SGHAT, FQNNGV. Trimming cost V 6 bases and J 4 bases; bases outside gene matches: 11. The CDR3 runs to 15 residues. CDR3 sequence: CASRFGRDSVYGYTF. CDR3 DNA: TGTGCCAGCAGGTTCGGGAGGGACAGCGTCTATGGCTACACCTTC.

As concerns this clone: Other DNA sequences in the same sample also yield this CDR3. The gene calls are TRBV7-3 and TRBJ2-5, with D possibly being TRBD1 (5 bases). The CDR3 contains 13 residues. The V end was cut by 5 bases, the J end by 5 bases, with 12 bases between. In germline, CDR1 is SGHTA, CDR2 FQGTGA. CDR3 coding DNA: TGTGCCAGCAGCCCTCAGGGCTTGGAGACCCAGTACTTC. It codes for CASSPQGLETQYF.

This clone showed up just a few times. This sequence joins TRBV11-3 and TRBJ2-5, with 9 positions matching TRBD1. In germline, CDR1 is SGHNT, CDR2 YENEEA. Unmatched junction bases numbered 13, after V lost 4 bases and J lost 1 base. The CDR3 spans 18 residues. The CDR3 region is CASSSPGQGGAGQETQYF. CDR3 nucleotides: TGTGCCAGCAGCTCCCCGGGACAGGGTGGGGCGGGCCAAGAGACCCAGTACTTC.

The V gene is TRBV9, the J gene TRBJ2-5; 8 bases agree with TRBD1. Germline CDR1 reads SGDLS; CDR2 reads YYNGEE. There are 17 residues in the CDR3. V shed 0 bases and J 3 bases; nucleotides not matched to a gene: 10. The CDR3 nucleotides are TGTGCCAGCAGCGTAGCCCAAGGACAGGGTAGTGAAGAGACCCAGTACTTC. It is translated as CASSVAQGQGSEETQYF.

V gene TRBV12-5 combines with J gene TRBJ2-1; the match to TRBD2 covers 9 bases. Per germline, CDR1 LGHNT and CDR2 FRNRAP. The CDR3 is made up of 15 amino acids. Losses at the gene ends were 1 base for V and 3 bases for J; bases not matched to a gene: 1. CDR3 in DNA: TGTGCTAGTGGTTTGGATAGCGGGAGCTACAATGAGCAGTTCTTC. It specifies CASGLDSGSYNEQFF.

The chain couples TRBV25-1 to TRBJ1-3; TRBD1 might be the D (6 bases). Between the trimmed V and J ends, which lost 4 bases and 1 base, there was a span of 11 bases. Germline V gene sequence: CDR1 MGHDK, CDR2 SYGVNS. This CDR3 spans 15 amino acids. The CDR3 DNA reads as TGTGCCAGCAGTGCGGACAGAATATCTGGAAACACCATATATTTT. It encodes CASSADRISGNTIYF.

The chain combines TRBV28 with TRBJ2-3, with 10 bases matching TRBD2. CDR3 length: 14 amino acids. Germline CDR1 is MDHEN and CDR2 is SYDVKM. Trimming at V came to 4 bases and at J to 4 bases, leaving 2 bases not matched to a gene. This CDR3 is CASSSSGRADTQYF. The DNA of the CDR3 is TGTGCCAGCAGTTCGAGCGGGAGGGCAGATACGCAGTATTTT. Supplemented by reference TRBV28 and TRBJ2-3, the full variable domain reads DVKVTQSSRYLVKRTGEKVFLECVQDMDHENMFWYRQDPGLGLRLIYFSYDVKMKEKGDIPEGYSVSREKKERFSLILESASTNQTSMYLCASSSSGRADTQYFGPGTRLTVL.

This chain links TRBV6-1 with TRBJ1-1, with D perhaps TRBD1 (6 bases). V lost 6 bases to trimming and J lost 1 base, with 15 bases between them. CDR1 MNHNS and CDR2 SASEGT come from the germline V gene. The CDR3 is 15 residues long. DNA for the CDR3: TGTGCCAGCAGGAGCTACGGACAGTCGAACACTGAAGCTTTCTTT. Its protein product is CASRSYGQSNTEAFF.

J is TRBJ2-3 and V is TRBV15, with 7 bases that match TRBD2. The ends lost 1 base at V and 1 base at J; junction bases unmatched: 2. The CDR3 has 15 amino acids. Per the germline V gene, CDR1 is LNHNV and CDR2 is YYDKDF (reference sequence). CDR3 sequence reads: CATSRGRGGTDTQYF. The CDR3 DNA reads TGTGCCACCAGCAGAGGACGGGGGGGCACAGATACGCAGTATTTT.

The rearrangement links TRBV6-6 to TRBJ1-5; D perhaps matches TRBD1 (6 bases). CDR3 length: 13 residues. CDR1 is MNHNY, CDR2 SVGAGI, per germline (reference sequence). Trimming removed 8 bases from V and 6 bases from J, with 14 bases in between. The CDR3 DNA follows: TGTGCCAGCGGGGGCAGGGAAGCTCAGCCCCAGCATTTT. Protein: CASGGREAQPQHF.

As to this clone: Different DNA sequences within this sample yield the same CDR3. The chain carries TRBV12-5 and TRBJ2-3; TRBD1 aligns across 9 bases. J lost 3 bases, V lost 6 bases, and 1 base had no gene match. CDR3 length: 13 residues. Per germline, CDR1 LGHNT and CDR2 FRNRAP. This CDR3 is CASGQGATDTQYF. The CDR3 DNA follows: TGTGCTAGTGGACAGGGGGCTACAGATACGCAGTATTTT.

The gene calls are TRBV5-1 and TRBJ2-7, with D possibly TRBD1 on 9 matching bases. With 2 bases removed from V and 8 bases from J, the gap between germline ends came to 20 bases. This CDR3 has 15 residues. Germline V gives CDR1 SGHRS, CDR2 YFSETQ. CDR3 in amino acids: CASSLVAGQGVQQYF. Here the CDR3 DNA reads TGCGCCAGCAGCTTAGTAGCGGGACAGGGTGTGCAGCAGTACTTC. The full variable domain, in which reference TRBV5-1 and TRBJ2-7 provide the parts outside the CDR3, is KAGVTQTPRYLIKTRGQQVTLSCSPISGHRSVSWYQQTPGQGLQFLFEYFSETQRNKGNFPGRFSGRQFSNSRSEMNVSTLELGDSALYLCASSLVAGQGVQQYFGPGTRLTVT.

This chain links TRBV27 with TRBJ1-1; maybe TRBD1 (5 bases). From germline, CDR1 is MNHEY and CDR2 SMNVEV (reference sequence). This CDR3 comprises 14 residues. Trimming left V 7 bases short and J 4 bases short, with 16 bases between. The CDR3 here is CASKPTGVATEAFF. In nucleotides, the CDR3 is TGTGCCAGCAAGCCTACGGGGGTAGCCACTGAAGCTTTCTTT.

The chain joins TRBV30 to TRBJ1-5; tentative D call: TRBD1 (6 bases). Per the germline V gene, CDR1 is GTSNPN and CDR2 is SVGIG (reference sequence). Trimming cost V 5 bases and J 0 bases, with 11 bases left between them. This CDR3 region has 14 residues. The CDR3 DNA reads TGTGCCTGGCAGACAGGATTTAGCAATCAGCCCCAGCATTTT. Translated: CAWQTGFSNQPQHF.

The CDR3: CASSQVAGRGYTF. The CDR3, as DNA: TGCGCCAGCAGCCAAGTGGCGGGCCGAGGCTACACCTTC. The chain is built from TRBV4-1 and TRBJ1-2; unclear D gene. Trimming took off 1 base at V and 8 bases at J, with 11 bases between the two ends. This CDR3 region has 13 residues. Germline lookup yields CDR1 MGHRA and CDR2 YSYEKL.

As for this clone: Its ends do not fully match the called genes, so a read error is possible. J is TRBJ2-1 and V is TRBV7-3, with 11 positions matching TRBD2. This CDR3 comprises 15 residues. Germline V CDR1 and CDR2: SGHTA, FQGTGA. The CDR3 protein is CASSPTSGAYNERFF. Here the CDR3 DNA reads TGTGCCAGCTCACCGACTAGCGGGGCCTACAATGAGCGGTTCTTC.

Written as DNA, the CDR3 is TGTGCCAGCGGACTAGCGGGAGTTCCCCACTACGAGCAGTACTTC. Protein: CASGLAGVPHYEQYF. V gene TRBV28 combines with J gene TRBJ2-7, with TRBD2 matching 13 bases. After removal of 8 bases from V and 3 bases from J, the junction contained 7 bases not matched to a gene. The CDR3 runs 15 residues. Germline CDR1 MDHEN, CDR2 SYDVKM.

The V gene is TRBV28, the J gene TRBJ2-7; 10 nucleotides match TRBD2. Losses at the gene ends were 7 bases for V and 4 bases for J; bases not matched to a gene: 4. The CDR3 covers 13 residues. In germline, CDR1 is MDHEN, CDR2 SYDVKM. For the CDR3, the DNA is TGTGCCAGCACCGTGACTAGCGGGTACGAGCAGTACTTC. This encodes CASTVTSGYEQYF.

This clone turned up a few times. The CDR3 nucleotides are TGCAGCGTTGAGACTAGCGGGAGCTCCTACGAGCAGTACTTC. Its translation is CSVETSGSSYEQYF. V usage is TRBV29-1 and J usage is TRBJ2-7; 12 nucleotides match TRBD2. The V segment lost 3 bases and the J segment 0 bases; nucleotides outside the gene matches: 0. CDR1 is SQVTM, CDR2 ANQGSEA, per germline. This CDR3 comprises 14 residues.

The rearrangement joins TRBV7-8 to TRBJ2-2; 11 bases are a match to TRBD1. J gave up 0 bases and V 5 bases, and 5 bases lay outside the gene matches. Germline V CDR1 and CDR2: SGHVS, FQNEAQ. The CDR3 has 17 residues. CDR3 amino acids: CASSPRDRGTNTGELFF. DNA of the CDR3: TGTGCCAGCAGCCCGAGGGACAGGGGGACGAACACCGGGGAGCTGTTTTTT.